This TCR beta chain was recovered during a study of T-cell memory formation after mild COVID-19. Turning to the study itself: Clusters were largely donor specific.

Overall study findings and caveats: While clones contracting from day 15 to 85 were balanced between CD4 and CD8, later expanders leaned CD4+. CD8+ contracting clones occupied EMRA, while CD4+ ones occupied mainly CM and EM. Clonal second-wave expansions that peaked on day 37 had unconfirmed SARS-CoV-2 specificity.

Via MiXCR, TCRdb re-called the 5' RACE reads, giving one row per CDR3 protein. The table records a few hundred thousand distinct CDR3 sequences, 15% to 20% of them present only once. Remarks on this clonotype: Antigen specificity is unknown.

This CDR3 spans 15 amino acids. The germline V gene has CDR1 MDHEN and CDR2 SYDVKM. The V segment lost 10 bases and the J segment 5 bases; nucleotides outside the gene matches: 14. The clonotype comes from a young man who had mild COVID-19 (a few samples of this study predate the infection). Cell type and time point are not known. Sequencing was performed on PBMCs or a T cell subset sorted from them (not recorded which). The chain combines TRBV28 with TRBJ2-3, with 8 bases matching TRBD2. CDR3 in DNA: TGTGCCACCCAACCTGGCGGTAGCGGGGAAGATACGCAGTATTTT. Translation gives CATQPGGSGEDTQYF.